A selection of T cell receptor beta chains follows, all from one sample in a study of cytomegalovirus exposure and HLA in healthy donors. Profiling relied on immunoSEQ multiplex PCR, and the TCRdb table lists in-frame clones only, not all of them. The table has roughly 230,000 clones, around nine tenths seen once; the top ten hold about 1.7%. The material sequenced was PBMCs. Receptors originate from a girl aged 2 to 10 in good health and CMV-seronegative. CDR3s include the opening cysteine and the closing phenylalanine or tryptophan. Fields, in order: J gene, V gene, D gene, CDR3 protein. The D gene is left open where the match is weak.

j_call: TRBJ2-3
v_call: TRBV27
d_call: TRBD2
cdr3_aa: CASSLGLAGDHTQYF

j_call: TRBJ2-1
v_call: TRBV2
d_call: TRBD2
cdr3_aa: CASTEYNLAGGDNEQFF

j_call: TRBJ1-3
v_call: TRBV28
d_call: -
cdr3_aa: CASSQGGGNTIYF

j_call: TRBJ2-3
v_call: TRBV10-3
d_call: TRBD2
cdr3_aa: CAISALAGGSTDTQYF

j_call: TRBJ2-7
v_call: TRBV5-6
d_call: -
cdr3_aa: CASSLARSYEQYF

j_call: TRBJ2-5
v_call: TRBV10-3
d_call: TRBD2
cdr3_aa: CAISTSGPYQETQYF

j_call: TRBJ2-7
v_call: TRBV11-2
d_call: TRBD2
cdr3_aa: CASSGGLAGGGIEQYF

j_call: TRBJ2-5
v_call: TRBV15
d_call: TRBD2
cdr3_aa: CATSRVGMGLAAQETQYF

j_call: TRBJ2-7
v_call: TRBV29-1
d_call: TRBD1
cdr3_aa: CSVAGTAYEQYF

j_call: TRBJ2-7
v_call: TRBV7-9
d_call: -
cdr3_aa: CASSWASYEQYF

j_call: TRBJ2-1
v_call: TRBV12-2
d_call: -
cdr3_aa: CASRFATSGRGNYNEQFF

j_call: TRBJ1-4
v_call: TRBV5-1
d_call: TRBD1
cdr3_aa: CASRPGQGAANEKLFF

j_call: TRBJ2-4
v_call: TRBV7-9
d_call: TRBD1
cdr3_aa: CASSILTGADIQYF

j_call: TRBJ2-3
v_call: TRBV27
d_call: -
cdr3_aa: CASSLRQGTDTQYF

j_call: TRBJ2-2
v_call: TRBV15
d_call: -
cdr3_aa: CATSKVLAPGELFF

j_call: TRBJ1-1
v_call: TRBV2
d_call: -
cdr3_aa: CASSDRPEAFF

j_call: TRBJ2-2
v_call: TRBV15
d_call: -
cdr3_aa: CATSSTRDFFANTGELFF

j_call: TRBJ1-2
v_call: TRBV7-9
d_call: -
cdr3_aa: CASSYAGDDYGYTF

j_call: TRBJ1-1
v_call: TRBV7-8
d_call: TRBD1
cdr3_aa: CASSLYRTGVEAFF

j_call: TRBJ1-1
v_call: TRBV10-3
d_call: -
cdr3_aa: CAISESEGGNTEAFF

j_call: TRBJ1-2
v_call: TRBV2
d_call: -
cdr3_aa: CASRRTDNYGYTF

j_call: TRBJ1-1
v_call: TRBV5-6
d_call: TRBD1
cdr3_aa: CASSLGQVLNTEAFF

j_call: TRBJ2-7
v_call: TRBV27
d_call: TRBD1
cdr3_aa: CASSPTGGRHYEQYF

j_call: TRBJ1-4
v_call: TRBV28
d_call: -
cdr3_aa: CASTWTGANEKLFF

j_call: TRBJ1-1
v_call: TRBV13
d_call: -
cdr3_aa: CASSSPDSFEAFF

j_call: TRBJ2-1
v_call: TRBV27
d_call: TRBD2
cdr3_aa: CASGGAGGLFEQFF

j_call: TRBJ2-7
v_call: TRBV9
d_call: TRBD2
cdr3_aa: CASSAGTRAGAEQYF

j_call: TRBJ1-5
v_call: TRBV28
d_call: -
cdr3_aa: CASSVGVDQPQHF

j_call: TRBJ1-1
v_call: TRBV7-8
d_call: -
cdr3_aa: CASSLARGTNTEAFF

j_call: TRBJ1-1
v_call: TRBV28
d_call: -
cdr3_aa: CASSLGGAAAFF

j_call: TRBJ1-5
v_call: TRBV10-3
d_call: -
cdr3_aa: CAISEEGLGPQHF

j_call: TRBJ2-3
v_call: TRBV5-1
d_call: -
cdr3_aa: CASGEATSTDTQYF

j_call: TRBJ2-1
v_call: TRBV10-2
d_call: TRBD1
cdr3_aa: CASNKPGQGFSYNEQFF

j_call: TRBJ2-7
v_call: TRBV5-6
d_call: TRBD2
cdr3_aa: CASSLGVTSGHHEQYF

j_call: TRBJ2-3
v_call: TRBV2
d_call: TRBD2
cdr3_aa: CASSERVSGNTDTQYF

j_call: TRBJ1-2
v_call: TRBV5-1
d_call: -
cdr3_aa: CASSLASGGYYGYTF